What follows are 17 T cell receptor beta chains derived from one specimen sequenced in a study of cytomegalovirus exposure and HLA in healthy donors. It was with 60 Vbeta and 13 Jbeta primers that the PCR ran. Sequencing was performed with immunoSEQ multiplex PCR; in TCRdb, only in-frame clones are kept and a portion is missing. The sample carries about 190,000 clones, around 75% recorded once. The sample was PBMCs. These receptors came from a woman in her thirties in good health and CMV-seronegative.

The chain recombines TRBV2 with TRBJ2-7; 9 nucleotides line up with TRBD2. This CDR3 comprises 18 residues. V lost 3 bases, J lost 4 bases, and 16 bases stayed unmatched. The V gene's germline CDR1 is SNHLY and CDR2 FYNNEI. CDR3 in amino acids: CASSDPPSLRGGFYEQYF. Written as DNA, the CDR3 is TGTGCCAGCAGTGACCCCCCGTCTCTGCGGGGGGGCTTTTACGAGCAGTACTTC.

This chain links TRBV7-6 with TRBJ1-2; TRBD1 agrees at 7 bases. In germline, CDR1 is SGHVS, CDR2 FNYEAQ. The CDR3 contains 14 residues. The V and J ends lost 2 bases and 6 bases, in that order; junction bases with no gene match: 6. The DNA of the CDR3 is TGTGCCAGCAGCTTACTACGACAGGGAAATGGCTACACCTTC. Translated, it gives CASSLLRQGNGYTF.

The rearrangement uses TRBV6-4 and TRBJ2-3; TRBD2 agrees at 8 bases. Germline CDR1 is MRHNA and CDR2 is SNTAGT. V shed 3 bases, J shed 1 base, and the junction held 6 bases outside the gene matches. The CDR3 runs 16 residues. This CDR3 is CASSEGLGRGTDTQYF. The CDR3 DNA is TGTGCCAGCAGTGAGGGACTAGGCCGCGGCACAGATACGCAGTATTTT.

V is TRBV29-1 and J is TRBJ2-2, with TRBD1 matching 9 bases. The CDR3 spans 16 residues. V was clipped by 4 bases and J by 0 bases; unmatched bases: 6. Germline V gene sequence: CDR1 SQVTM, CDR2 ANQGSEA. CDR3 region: CSVGDREGANTGELFF. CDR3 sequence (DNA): TGCAGCGTTGGGGACAGGGAAGGTGCGAACACCGGGGAGCTGTTTTTT.

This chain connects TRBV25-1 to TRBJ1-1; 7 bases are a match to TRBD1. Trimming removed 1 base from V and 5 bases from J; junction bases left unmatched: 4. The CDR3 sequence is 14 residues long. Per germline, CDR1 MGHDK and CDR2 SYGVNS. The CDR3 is CASSEFGTATEAFF. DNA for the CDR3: TGTGCCAGCAGTGAATTCGGGACAGCGACTGAAGCTTTCTTT.

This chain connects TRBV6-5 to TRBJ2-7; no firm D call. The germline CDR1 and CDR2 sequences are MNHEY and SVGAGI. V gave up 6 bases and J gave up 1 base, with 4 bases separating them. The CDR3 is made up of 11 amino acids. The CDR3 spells CASRSSYEQYF. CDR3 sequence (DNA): TGTGCCAGCAGATCTTCCTACGAGCAGTACTTC.

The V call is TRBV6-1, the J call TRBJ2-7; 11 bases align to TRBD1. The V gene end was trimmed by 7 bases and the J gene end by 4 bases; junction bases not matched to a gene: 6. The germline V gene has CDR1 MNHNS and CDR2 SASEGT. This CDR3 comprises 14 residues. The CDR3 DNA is TGTGCCAGCAAACGGGACAGGGGGGAATACGAGCAGTACTTC. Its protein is CASKRDRGEYEQYF.

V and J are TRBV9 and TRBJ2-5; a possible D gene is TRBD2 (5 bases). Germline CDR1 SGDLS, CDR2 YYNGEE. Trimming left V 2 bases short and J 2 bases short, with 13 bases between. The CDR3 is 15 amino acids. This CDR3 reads CASSVDHGEQETQYF. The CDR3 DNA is TGTGCCAGCAGCGTCGACCATGGGGAGCAAGAGACCCAGTACTTC. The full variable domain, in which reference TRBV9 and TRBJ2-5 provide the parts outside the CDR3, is DSGVTQTPKHLITATGQRVTLRCSPRSGDLSVYWYQQSLDQGLQFLIQYYNGEERAKGNILERFSAQQFPDLHSELNLSSLELGDSALYFCASSVDHGEQETQYFGPGTRLLVL.

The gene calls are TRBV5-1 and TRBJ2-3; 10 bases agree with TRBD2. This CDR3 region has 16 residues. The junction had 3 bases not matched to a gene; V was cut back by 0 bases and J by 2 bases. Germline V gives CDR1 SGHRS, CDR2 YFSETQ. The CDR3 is CASSLVTSGNTDTQYF. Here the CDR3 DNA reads TGCGCCAGCAGCTTGGTAACTAGCGGGAACACAGATACGCAGTATTTT.

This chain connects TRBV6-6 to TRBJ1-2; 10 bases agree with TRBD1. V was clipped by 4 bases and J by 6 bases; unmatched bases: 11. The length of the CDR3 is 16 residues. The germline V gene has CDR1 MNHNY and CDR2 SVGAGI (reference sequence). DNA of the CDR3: TGTGCCAGCAGTTCCCGCGGGACAGGGGAGCTACATGGCTACACCTTC. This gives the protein CASSSRGTGELHGYTF.

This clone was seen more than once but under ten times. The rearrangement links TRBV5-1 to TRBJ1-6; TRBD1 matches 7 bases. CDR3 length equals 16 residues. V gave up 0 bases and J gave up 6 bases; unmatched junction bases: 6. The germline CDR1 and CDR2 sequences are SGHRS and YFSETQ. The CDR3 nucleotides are TGCGCCAGCAGCTTGGTAGAGACAGGGAGTAATTCACCCCTCCACTTT. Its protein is CASSLVETGSNSPLHF.

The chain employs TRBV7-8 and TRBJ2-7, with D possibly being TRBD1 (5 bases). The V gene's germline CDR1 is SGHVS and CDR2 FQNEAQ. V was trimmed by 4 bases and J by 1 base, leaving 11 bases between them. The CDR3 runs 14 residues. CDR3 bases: TGTGCCAGCAGCTATGGACACGGATCCTACGAGCAGTACTTC. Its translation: CASSYGHGSYEQYF.

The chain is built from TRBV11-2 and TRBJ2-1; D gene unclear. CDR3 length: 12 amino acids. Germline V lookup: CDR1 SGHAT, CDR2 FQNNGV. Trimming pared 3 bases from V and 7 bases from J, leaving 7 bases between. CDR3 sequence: CASSFSVNEQFF. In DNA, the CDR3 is TGTGCCAGCAGCTTTTCAGTTAATGAGCAGTTCTTC. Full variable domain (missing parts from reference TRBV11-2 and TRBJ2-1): EAGVAQSPRYKIIEKRQSVAFWCNPISGHATLYWYQQILGQGPKLLIQFQNNGVVDDSQLPKDRFSAERLKGVDSTLKIQPAKLEDSAVYLCASSFSVNEQFFGPGTRLTVL.

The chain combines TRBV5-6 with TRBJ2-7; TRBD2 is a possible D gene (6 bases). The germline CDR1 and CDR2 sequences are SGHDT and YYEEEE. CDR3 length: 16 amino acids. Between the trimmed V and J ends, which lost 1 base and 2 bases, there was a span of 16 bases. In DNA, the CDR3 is TGTGCCAGCAGCTTGCCCCTCGGGCGGGGAACCTACGAGCAGTACTTC. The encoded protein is CASSLPLGRGTYEQYF.

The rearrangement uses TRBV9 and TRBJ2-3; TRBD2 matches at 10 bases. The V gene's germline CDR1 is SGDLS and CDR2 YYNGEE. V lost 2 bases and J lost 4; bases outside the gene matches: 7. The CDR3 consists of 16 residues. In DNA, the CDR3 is TGTGCCAGCAGCGTCTCAGCGGGGGGGCCCCCAGATACGCAGTATTTT. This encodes CASSVSAGGPPDTQYF.

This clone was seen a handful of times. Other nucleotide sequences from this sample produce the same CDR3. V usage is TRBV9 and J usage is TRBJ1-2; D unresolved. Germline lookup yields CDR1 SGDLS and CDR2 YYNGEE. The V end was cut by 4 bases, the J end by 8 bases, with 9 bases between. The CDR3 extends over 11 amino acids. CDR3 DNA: TGTGCCAGCAGCCTCAGAGGGGGCTACACCTTC. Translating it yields CASSLRGGYTF.

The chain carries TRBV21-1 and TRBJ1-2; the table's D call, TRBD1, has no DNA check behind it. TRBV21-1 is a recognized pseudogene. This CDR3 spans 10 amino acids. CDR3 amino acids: CASRDRVPTF. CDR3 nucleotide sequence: TGTGCCAGCAGGGACAGGGTCCCCACCTTC.